Presented here are 27 T cell receptor beta chains from one specimen sequenced in a study of technical replicates of blood from a handful of donors (dated by TCRdb to the late 2010s). The method behind the library was the immunoSEQ multiplex PCR assay. TCRdb took this table from immuneACCESS and kept in-frame rearrangements with V and J called. Such tables lack part of the clones; where checked against another copy, unresolved V genes explain under half of the gap, and the rest is unexplained. Counted in this sample were approximately 64,000 clones; more than 75% of them appeared once. The top ten clonotypes cover 4.5% to 6% of the sample. The sample consisted of PBMCs. These receptors were taken from a human donor in good health. Some clones in this sample may be carry-over from other donors' samples.

The chain carries TRBV29-1 and TRBJ2-5; TRBD2 aligns across 11 bases. The CDR3 contains 14 residues. V was pared by 4 bases and J by 1 base, with 2 bases of the junction left unmatched. Looked up from germline, CDR1 is SQVTM and CDR2 is ANQGSEA. The CDR3 is CSVAGLAGQETQYF. The DNA of the CDR3 is TGCAGCGTTGCAGGACTAGCGGGCCAAGAGACCCAGTACTTC.

J is TRBJ2-3 and V is TRBV18; 7 bases agree with TRBD1. There are 17 residues in the CDR3. Germline CDR1 reads KGHSH; CDR2 reads LQKENI. After removal of 1 base from V and 4 bases from J, the junction contained 11 bases not matched to a gene. CDR3 protein: CASSPRLTGNRADTQYF. As DNA, the CDR3 is TGTGCCAGCTCACCACGCCTGACAGGGAATCGCGCAGATACGCAGTATTTT.

The chain carries TRBV7-2 and TRBJ2-1, with 7 bases matching TRBD1. Trimming took 6 bases from V and 8 from J; bases not matched to a gene: 10. Looked up from germline, CDR1 is SGHTA and CDR2 is FQGNSA. This CDR3 contains 14 residues. CDR3 loop: CASRDRQGTDEQFF. CDR3 in DNA: TGTGCCAGCAGGGATAGACAGGGAACCGATGAGCAGTTCTTC.

This chain joins TRBV7-3 and TRBJ2-2; 8 bases map to TRBD2. This CDR3 is built from 19 residues. V shed 3 bases, J shed 2 bases, and the junction held 14 bases outside the gene matches. The germline V gene has CDR1 SGHTA and CDR2 FQGTGA. CDR3 bases: TGTGCCAGCAGCTTCGGGTTTAGCGGGATAAACCCCAACACCGGGGAGCTGTTTTTT. Residues: CASSFGFSGINPNTGELFF.

In its sample, this clone was seen a few times. J is TRBJ2-3 and V is TRBV10-1; TRBD2 aligns across 7 bases. The CDR3 is 17 amino acids. Germline lookup yields CDR1 WNHNN and CDR2 SYGVQD (reference sequence). After removal of 3 bases from V and 2 bases from J, the junction contained 11 bases not matched to a gene. This CDR3 is CASSEYLREANTDTQYF. The DNA of the CDR3 is TGCGCCAGCAGTGAATATCTCCGGGAGGCGAACACAGATACGCAGTATTTT.

CDR3 amino acids: CASSVLDGGNSGNTIYF. DNA of the CDR3: TGTGCCAGCAGCGTATTGGATGGCGGAAACTCTGGAAACACCATATATTTT. The chain employs TRBV9 and TRBJ1-3; D uncertain. The CDR3 loop spans 17 amino acids. Trimming stripped 1 base from V and 0 bases from J, with 14 bases between. Germline V gene lookup returns CDR1 SGDLS and CDR2 YYNGEE.

The rearrangement joins TRBV5-1 to TRBJ2-7; the match to TRBD1 covers 7 bases. The V gene end was trimmed by 1 base and the J gene end by 1 base; junction bases not matched to a gene: 8. Per the germline V gene, CDR1 is SGHRS and CDR2 is YFSETQ. The length of the CDR3 is 16 residues. The CDR3 sequence: CASSLFLGDSSYEQYF. In DNA form, the CDR3 reads TGCGCCAGCAGCTTGTTTCTTGGGGACAGTTCCTACGAGCAGTACTTC.

The chain carries TRBV5-1 and TRBJ2-1, with TRBD1 matching 7 bases. CDR1 and CDR2 from the germline V gene are SGHRS and YFSETQ. Trimming took 4 bases from V and 6 from J; bases not matched to a gene: 7. This CDR3 is 14 amino acids long. The CDR3 sequence: CASSPIQGFNEQFF. The CDR3 nucleotides are TGCGCCAGCAGCCCAATACAGGGGTTCAATGAGCAGTTCTTC.

The chain recombines TRBV6-5 with TRBJ2-7; no definite D call. The CDR3 sequence is 15 residues long. V lost 5 bases, J lost 0 bases, and 14 bases lay in between. Germline values: CDR1 MNHEY, CDR2 SVGAGI. Here the CDR3 reads CASSLLSLNSYEQYF. The CDR3 DNA reads as TGTGCCAGCAGTCTCTTATCTCTTAACTCCTACGAGCAGTACTTC.

The rearrangement joins TRBV15 to TRBJ2-3, with TRBD1 matching 9 bases. Germline V gene sequence: CDR1 LNHNV, CDR2 YYDKDF (reference sequence). J was trimmed by 1 base and V by 1 base; bases with no gene match: 12. The CDR3 covers 19 residues. The CDR3 is CATSRGRDREVIGTDTQYF. Written as DNA, the CDR3 is TGTGCCACCAGCAGAGGCCGGGACAGGGAAGTTATCGGCACAGATACGCAGTATTTT.

The J gene is TRBJ2-1, the V gene TRBV10-3, with 13 bases fitting TRBD2. The J segment lost 8 bases and the V segment lost 4 bases, leaving 11 bases of the junction unmatched. The CDR3 extends over 17 amino acids. CDR1 and CDR2 (germline): ENHRY, SYGVKD. CDR3 sequence: CAISVSRTSGSGDEQFF. The CDR3 bases are TGTGCCATCAGTGTAAGCCGGACTAGCGGGAGTGGTGATGAGCAGTTCTTC.

The CDR3 here is CASSLSSSGGKYEQYF. In DNA, the CDR3 is TGTGCCAGCAGTTTATCGTCCAGCGGGGGTAAATACGAGCAGTACTTC. The chain employs TRBV27 and TRBJ2-7; 8 nucleotides match TRBD2. The CDR3 consists of 16 residues. Germline V gene lookup returns CDR1 MNHEY and CDR2 SMNVEV (reference sequence). The trim removed 0 bases at V and 4 bases at J, leaving 8 bases unmatched.

This clone was detected a few times. The gene calls are TRBV28 and TRBJ1-2; 9 bases align to TRBD1. J gave up 4 bases and V 5 bases, and 8 bases lay outside the gene matches. Germline lookup yields CDR1 MDHEN and CDR2 SYDVKM. This CDR3 spans 15 amino acids. This CDR3 is CASSPSDRGFYGYTF. In nucleotides, the CDR3 is TGTGCCAGCAGTCCCTCGGACAGGGGATTCTATGGCTACACCTTC.

This clone was recorded a few times. The chain uses TRBV6-4 and TRBJ1-6; D not resolved. CDR1 is MRHNA and CDR2 is SNTAGT in the germline V gene. Trimming cost V 0 bases and J 6 bases, with 9 bases left between them. CDR3 length: 15 residues. In nucleotides, the CDR3 is TGTGCCAGCAGTGACTCGATAGAGGGTAATTCACCCCTCCACTTT. The encoded protein is CASSDSIEGNSPLHF.

The V and J genes are TRBV5-4 and TRBJ2-1; TRBD2 agrees at 7 bases. The CDR3 has 15 residues. The germline V gene has CDR1 SGHNT and CDR2 YYREEE (reference sequence). The V and J ends lost 2 bases and 6 bases, in that order; junction bases with no gene match: 8. CDR3 in DNA: TGTGCCAGCAGCTTAGCCAGCGGGAACGGCAATGAGCAGTTCTTC. Translated: CASSLASGNGNEQFF. Full variable domain (outside the CDR3, taken from reference TRBV5-4 and TRBJ2-1): ETGVTQSPTHLIKTRGQQVTLRCSSQSGHNTVSWYQQALGQGPQFIFQYYREEENGRGNFPPRFSGLQFPNYSSELNVNALELDDSALYLCASSLASGNGNEQFFGPGTRLTVL.

This clone was seen only once. The chain recombines TRBV11-2 with TRBJ2-3; 8 nucleotides agree with TRBD1. Germline loops: CDR1 SGHAT, CDR2 FQNNGV. J was trimmed by 4 bases and V by 1 base; bases with no gene match: 7. The CDR3 is 16 amino acids. The CDR3: CASSLGAGGLSDTQYF. In nucleotides, the CDR3 is TGTGCCAGCAGCTTAGGGGCAGGGGGCCTTTCAGATACGCAGTATTTT. Complete variable domain (other parts from reference TRBV11-2 and TRBJ2-3): EAGVAQSPRYKIIEKRQSVAFWCNPISGHATLYWYQQILGQGPKLLIQFQNNGVVDDSQLPKDRFSAERLKGVDSTLKIQPAKLEDSAVYLCASSLGAGGLSDTQYFGPGTRLTVL.

The chain joins TRBV6-5 to TRBJ1-6, with D hard to call. The germline V gene encodes CDR1 MNHEY and CDR2 SVGAGI. V lost 0 bases to trimming and J lost 4 bases, with 4 bases between them. The CDR3 extends over 14 amino acids. The CDR3 DNA reads TGTGCCAGCAGTTACTCGGCATATAATTCACCCCTCCACTTT. Amino acids: CASSYSAYNSPLHF.

The chain couples TRBV5-5 to TRBJ2-7; 8 bases are a match to TRBD2. Trimming took 0 bases from V and 7 from J; bases not matched to a gene: 6. The CDR3 sequence is 14 residues long. Germline V CDR1 and CDR2: SGHKS, YYEKEE (reference sequence). The CDR3 region has the DNA TGTGCCAGCAGCTTGGAAGCGGGAGCAAGGGAGCAGTACTTC. Translation: CASSLEAGAREQYF. Looking up the rest from reference TRBV5-5 and TRBJ2-7 gives the full variable domain: DAGVTQSPTHLIKTRGQQVTLRCSPISGHKSVSWYQQVLGQGPQFIFQYYEKEERGRGNFPDRFSARQFPNYSSELNVNALLLGDSALYLCASSLEAGAREQYFGPGTRLTVT.

This chain's CDR3 is CASSPADGTNTEAFF. CDR3 in DNA: TGTGCCAGCAGCCCAGCGGACGGTACGAACACTGAAGCTTTCTTT. This chain joins TRBV11-3 and TRBJ1-1; D remains unclear. V was shortened by 5 bases and J by 1 base, with 14 bases between the two germline ends. The CDR3 has 15 residues. The germline gives CDR1 SGHNT, CDR2 YENEEA.

This clone has just a few counts. V gene TRBV6-6 combines with J gene TRBJ1-6, with a tentative D call TRBD1 (6 bases). The CDR3 is 14 amino acids. CDR1 and CDR2 from the germline V gene are MNHNY and SVGAGI (reference sequence). V was pared by 6 bases and J by 7 bases, with 13 bases between. CDR3 bases: TGTGCCAGCAGCCCGACAGGAGAGAATTCACCCCTCCACTTT. Translation: CASSPTGENSPLHF.

This clone is categorized as medium-sized. The same CDR3 arises from other DNA sequences in this sample as well. This rearrangement joins TRBV5-1 to TRBJ2-1; 10 bases match TRBD2. After removal of 3 bases from V and 4 bases from J, the junction contained 1 base not matched to a gene. The CDR3 has 14 amino acids. In germline, CDR1 is SGHRS, CDR2 YFSETQ. The CDR3 reads CASSSAGGYNEQFF. In nucleotides, the CDR3 is TGCGCCAGCAGCTCAGCGGGGGGGTACAATGAGCAGTTCTTC. Full variable domain (missing parts from reference TRBV5-1 and TRBJ2-1): KAGVTQTPRYLIKTRGQQVTLSCSPISGHRSVSWYQQTPGQGLQFLFEYFSETQRNKGNFPGRFSGRQFSNSRSEMNVSTLELGDSALYLCASSSAGGYNEQFFGPGTRLTVL.

The chain joins TRBV13 to TRBJ2-5; tentatively, D is TRBD2 (5 bases). Germline CDR1 is PRHDT and CDR2 is FYEKMQ (reference sequence). V was trimmed by 3 bases and J by 4 bases, leaving 9 bases between them. The CDR3 loop spans 13 amino acids. The CDR3 nucleotides are TGTGCCAGCAGCTTGGAGGCCCGAGAGACCCAGTACTTC. Translation: CASSLEARETQYF.

The chain uses TRBV7-9 and TRBJ1-4; no clear D. This CDR3 comprises 17 residues. Trimming took 5 bases from V and 4 from J, leaving 20 bases between them. Germline-derived CDR1 and CDR2 are SEHNR and FQNEAQ (reference sequence). The chain's CDR3 is CASSRNSGGWGNEKLFF. As DNA, the CDR3 is TGTGCCAGCAGCCGTAATTCTGGAGGATGGGGTAATGAAAAACTGTTTTTT.

Only a few counts were recorded for this clone. This chain uses TRBV13 with TRBJ1-4; D possibly corresponds to TRBD1 (6 bases). CDR3 length equals 16 residues. V gave up 1 base and J gave up 2 bases, with 11 bases separating them. The germline gives CDR1 PRHDT, CDR2 FYEKMQ (reference sequence). Here the CDR3 DNA reads TGTGCCAGCAGCTTAGAGGGGGAGACCACTAATGAAAAACTGTTTTTT. It codes for CASSLEGETTNEKLFF. Supplemented by reference TRBV13 and TRBJ1-4, the full variable domain reads AAGVIQSPRHLIKEKRETATLKCYPIPRHDTVYWYQQGPGQDPQFLISFYEKMQSDKGSIPDRFSAQQFSDYHSELNMSSLELGDSALYFCASSLEGETTNEKLFFGSGTQLSVL.

V is TRBV4-1 and J is TRBJ2-7, with TRBD2 identical over 10 bases. Germline CDR1 reads MGHRA; CDR2 reads YSYEKL. V was pared by 1 base and J by 1 base, with 7 bases of the junction left unmatched. The CDR3 has 17 amino acids. This chain's CDR3 is CASSQGALAGASYEQYF. In nucleotides, the CDR3 is TGCGCCAGCAGCCAAGGGGCCCTAGCGGGAGCGTCCTACGAGCAGTACTTC.

This chain connects TRBV6-5 to TRBJ2-6; no reliable D call. There are 15 residues in the CDR3. Deletions cut 4 bases from V and 1 base from J, with 8 bases between. CDR1 is MNHEY and CDR2 is SVGAGI in the germline V gene. The CDR3 region is CASSSPSSGANVLTF. The CDR3 coding sequence is TGTGCCAGCAGTTCCCCCTCGTCTGGGGCCAACGTCCTGACTTTC.

The chain joins TRBV5-6 to TRBJ2-2, with D unresolved. The CDR3 spans 13 residues. Germline CDR1 reads SGHDT; CDR2 reads YYEEEE. V lost 6 bases, J lost 1 base, and 7 bases lay in between. For the CDR3, the DNA is TGTGCCAGCACCCTAGAGAACACCGGGGAGCTGTTTTTT. Its translation is CASTLENTGELFF.